This T cell receptor (beta chain) was identified during a study of blood T cell repertoires in COVID-19. Whole-study context: From the United States, Italy and Spain came samples of acute and convalescent COVID-19. T cells, B-cell-depleted T cells, or PBMCs provided the cDNA or gDNA that served as material.

The CDR3 has 14 residues. V lost 5 bases and J lost 2, with 16 bases in between. Germline V gene sequence: CDR1 SQVTM, CDR2 ANQGSEA. Original processing methods: It was from reference gene primer amplification that nucleated cell counts were estimated. The table came from immunoSEQ multiplex PCR; TCRdb's copy has only in-frame clones and leaves some out. Clonal size and the V and J genes are those of that table, whereas D and trimming came from the DNA. The sample holds approximately 50,000 clones, 65% to 85% seen once. This chain connects TRBV29-1 to TRBJ2-7; D not certain. This TCR was sampled from a man aged 70 or older with active COVID-19. Sequencing was done on a sample of peripheral blood. The CDR3 here is CSVRARTDTYEQYF. The CDR3 DNA is TGCAGCGTTCGAGCCCGAACCGATACCTACGAGCAGTACTTC.